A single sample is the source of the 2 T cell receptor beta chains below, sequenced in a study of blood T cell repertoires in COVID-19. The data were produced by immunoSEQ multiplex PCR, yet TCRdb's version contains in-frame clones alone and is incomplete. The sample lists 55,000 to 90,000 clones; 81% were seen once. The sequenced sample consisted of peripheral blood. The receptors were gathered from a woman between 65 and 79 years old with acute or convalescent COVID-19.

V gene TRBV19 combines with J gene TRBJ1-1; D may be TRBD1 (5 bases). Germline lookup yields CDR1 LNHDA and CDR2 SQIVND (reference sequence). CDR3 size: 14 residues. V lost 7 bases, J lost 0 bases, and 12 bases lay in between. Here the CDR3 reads CASTLTGVNTEAFF. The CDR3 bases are TGTGCCAGTACCCTCACGGGGGTGAACACTGAAGCTTTCTTT.

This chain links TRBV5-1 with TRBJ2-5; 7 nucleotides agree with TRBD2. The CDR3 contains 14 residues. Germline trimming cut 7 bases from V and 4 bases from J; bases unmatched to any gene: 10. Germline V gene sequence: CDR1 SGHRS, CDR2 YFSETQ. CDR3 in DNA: TGCGCCAGCGGGGGGGAAAGGACGGTAGAGACCCAGTACTTC. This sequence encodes CASGGERTVETQYF.